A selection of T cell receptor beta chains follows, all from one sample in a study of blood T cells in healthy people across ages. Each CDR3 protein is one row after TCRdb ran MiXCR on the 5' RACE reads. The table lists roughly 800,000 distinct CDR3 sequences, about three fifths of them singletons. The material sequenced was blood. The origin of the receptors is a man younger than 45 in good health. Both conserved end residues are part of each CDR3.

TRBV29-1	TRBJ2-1	CSVGQGDFDEQFF
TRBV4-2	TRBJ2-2	CASSQDPGLVSTGELFF
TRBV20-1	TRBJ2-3	CSAREGNTQYF
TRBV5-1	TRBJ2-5	CASSLGPSGGGSQETQYF
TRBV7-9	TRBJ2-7	CASSLPGTMSAEQYF
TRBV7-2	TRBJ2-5	CASSSTSGGAWEQYF
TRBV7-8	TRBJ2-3	CASKSIRTDTQYF
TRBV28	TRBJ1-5	CASSRSVGANQPQHF
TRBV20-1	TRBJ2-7	CSASLYGGESYEQYF
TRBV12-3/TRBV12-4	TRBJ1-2	CASSFGTGKGGYTF
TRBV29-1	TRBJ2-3	CSGDGTHGTDTQYF
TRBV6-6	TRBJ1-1	CASSYSRSPEAFF
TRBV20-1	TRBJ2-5	CSAREPNRGKSYQETQYF
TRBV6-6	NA	CASRSPDPEQYF
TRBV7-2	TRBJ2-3	CASSPQASTDTQYF
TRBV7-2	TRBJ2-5	CASSFDAGQGSQETQYF
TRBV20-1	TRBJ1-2	CSARDQGRPIYGYTF